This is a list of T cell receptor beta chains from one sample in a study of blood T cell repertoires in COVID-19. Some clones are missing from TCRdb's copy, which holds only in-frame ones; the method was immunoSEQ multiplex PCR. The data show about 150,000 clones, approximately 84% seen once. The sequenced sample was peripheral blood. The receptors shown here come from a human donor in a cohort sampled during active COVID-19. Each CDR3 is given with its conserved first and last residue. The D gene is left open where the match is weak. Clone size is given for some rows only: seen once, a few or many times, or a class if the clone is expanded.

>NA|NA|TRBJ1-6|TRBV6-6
CASSYSTLESPLHF
TGTGCCAGCAGTTATTCCACCTTAGAATCACCCCTCCACTTT
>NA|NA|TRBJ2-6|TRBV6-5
CASRASSGANVLTF
TGTGCCAGCAGAGCCTCATCTGGGGCCAACGTCCTGACTTTC
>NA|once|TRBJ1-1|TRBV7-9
CASSAQGGVMNTEAFF
TGTGCCAGCAGCGCGCAAGGAGGGGTCATGAACACTGAAGCTTTCTTT
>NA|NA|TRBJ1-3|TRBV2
CASRDRFTGNTIYF
TGTGCCAGCAGAGACAGGTTTACTGGAAACACCATATATTTT
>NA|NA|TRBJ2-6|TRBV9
CASSFRGSGANVLTF
TGTGCCAGCAGCTTCCGGGGTTCTGGGGCCAACGTCCTGACTTTC
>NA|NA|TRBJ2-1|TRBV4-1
CASSRTPELDSDYNEQFF
TGCGCCAGCAGCCGAACCCCAGAGCTGGACAGCGACTACAATGAGCAGTTCTTC
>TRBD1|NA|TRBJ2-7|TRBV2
CATYRDRANYEQYF
TGTGCCACCTACCGGGACAGGGCCAACTACGAGCAGTACTTC
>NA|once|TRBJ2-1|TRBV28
CASSLVSGNEQFF
TGTGCCAGCAGTTTGGTCTCCGGGAATGAGCAGTTCTTC
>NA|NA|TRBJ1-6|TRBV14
CASSRMTNSPLHF
TGTGCCAGCAGCCGGATGACAAATTCACCCCTCCACTTT
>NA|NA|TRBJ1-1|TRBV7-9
CASSLASGGFAFF
TGTGCCAGCAGCTTAGCAAGCGGAGGGTTTGCTTTCTTT
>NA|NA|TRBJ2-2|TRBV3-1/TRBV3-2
CASSPGVPRNTGELFF
TGTGCCAGCAGCCCCGGGGTCCCGAGGAACACCGGGGAGCTGTTTTTT
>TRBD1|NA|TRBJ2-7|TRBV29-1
CSVGQAPYEQYF
TGCAGCGTAGGACAGGCCCCCTACGAGCAGTACTTC
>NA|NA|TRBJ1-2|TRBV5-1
CASSDRAGRGYTF
TGCGCCAGCAGCGACCGAGCGGGACGTGGCTACACCTTC
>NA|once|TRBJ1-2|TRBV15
CATSRRRGLGYGYTF
TGTGCCACCAGCAGACGGCGGGGTTTGGGCTATGGCTACACCTTC
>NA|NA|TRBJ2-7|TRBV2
CASSEALNRTYEQYF
TGTGCCAGCAGTGAAGCGCTGAACAGGACCTACGAGCAGTACTTC
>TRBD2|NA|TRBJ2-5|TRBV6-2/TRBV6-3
CASSYPGTSGHQYF
TGTGCCAGCAGTTACCCAGGGACTAGCGGACATCAGTACTTC
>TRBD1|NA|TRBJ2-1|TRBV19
CASTLTGRTAEQFF
TGTGCCAGTACCCTGACAGGGAGAACCGCTGAGCAGTTCTTC
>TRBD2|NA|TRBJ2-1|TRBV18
CASSLAGAAYNEQFF
TGTGCCAGCTCCTTAGCGGGAGCAGCCTACAATGAGCAGTTCTTC
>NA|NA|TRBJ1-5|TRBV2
CASSTQGRENQPQHF
TGTGCCAGCAGTACACAGGGAAGGGAGAATCAGCCCCAGCATTTT
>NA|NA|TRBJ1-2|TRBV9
CASSAVYGYTF
TGTGCCAGCAGCGCCGTATATGGCTACACCTTC
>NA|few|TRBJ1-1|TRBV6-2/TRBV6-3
CASSRRGTPRNTEAFF
TGTGCCAGCAGTCGCCGGGGGACTCCTAGGAACACTGAAGCTTTCTTT
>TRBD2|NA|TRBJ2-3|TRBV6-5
CASSYGGGRWGDTQYF
TGTGCCAGCAGTTACGGCGGGGGGCGATGGGGAGATACGCAGTATTTT
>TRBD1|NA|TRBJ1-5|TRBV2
CASSEVKSTGGGGNQPQHF
TGTGCCAGCAGTGAGGTTAAGTCGACAGGGGGTGGGGGCAATCAGCCCCAGCATTTT
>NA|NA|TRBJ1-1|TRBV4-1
CASSQERVMNTEAFF
TGCGCCAGCAGCCAAGAGAGGGTTATGAACACTGAAGCTTTCTTT
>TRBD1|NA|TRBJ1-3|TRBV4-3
CASSQEQGATGNTIYF
TGCGCCAGCAGCCAGGAACAGGGGGCTACTGGAAACACCATATATTTT
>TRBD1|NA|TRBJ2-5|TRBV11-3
CASSLIQGVYQETQYF
TGTGCCAGCAGCTTAATCCAGGGGGTATACCAAGAGACCCAGTACTTC
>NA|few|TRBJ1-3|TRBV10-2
CASRGRDSGNTIYF
TGCGCCAGCAGAGGGAGAGACTCTGGAAACACCATATATTTT
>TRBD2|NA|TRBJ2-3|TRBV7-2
CASSGEGTIVTDTQYF
TGTGCCAGCAGCGGGGAGGGGACTATAGTCACAGATACGCAGTATTTT